Listed here are 26 T cell receptor beta chains from one sample, sequenced in a study of blood T cells in healthy people across ages. It was with a sample-barcoded 5' primer and a J-beta primer mix that a second PCR of about 7 to 12 cycles was run. TCRdb re-analysed the 5' RACE reads in MiXCR, keeping a single row per CDR3 protein. The data hold about 930,000 distinct CDR3 sequences, with just under 30% observed a single time. This sample also appeared in a second study, on T cells of mothers and their children.

The sequenced material came from blood. These receptors originate from a woman between 35 and 50 years old in good health.

As for this clonotype: Just one base apart from a much larger clone, this may be a read error. The chain uses TRBV7-2 and TRBJ2-1; D might be TRBD1 (6 bases). The J call may not be correct, given that the DNA end is closer to TRBJ2-7. This CDR3 comprises 15 residues. Per the germline V gene, CDR1 is SGHTA and CDR2 is FQGNSA. In nucleotides, the CDR3 is TGTGCCAGCAGCTTCGACAGGAGCTCCTACAATGAGCAGTACTTC. Translating gives CASSFDRSSYNEQYF.

There are many counts of this clonotype. The chain combines TRBV5-1 with TRBJ2-1, with TRBD1 identical over 7 bases. The length of the CDR3 is 15 residues. V lost 0 bases and J lost 6; bases outside the gene matches: 6. The V gene's germline CDR1 is SGHRS and CDR2 YFSETQ. This CDR3 reads CASSLGQGFRNEQFF. CDR3 sequence (DNA): TGCGCCAGCAGCTTGGGACAGGGTTTTCGCAATGAGCAGTTCTTC.

This clonotype was counted ten times or more. The rearrangement links TRBV7-9 to TRBJ2-7, with 11 bases lining up with TRBD2. The J segment lost 1 base and the V segment lost 5 bases, leaving 4 bases of the junction unmatched. Germline loops: CDR1 SEHNR, CDR2 FQNEAQ (reference sequence). This CDR3 is 15 amino acids long. The CDR3 DNA reads TGTGCCAGCAGCGCGGGACTAGCGGAGTCCTACGAGCAGTACTTC. Its protein is CASSAGLAESYEQYF.

The rearrangement links TRBV7-9 to TRBJ1-4, with D unresolved. V was cut by 6 bases and J by 2 bases, with 13 bases left in between. The CDR3 is made up of 15 amino acids. Per germline, CDR1 SEHNR and CDR2 FQNEAQ (reference sequence). The CDR3 spells CASSYLGSTNEKLFF. The DNA of the CDR3 is TGTGCCAGCAGTTACCTGGGGAGCACTAATGAAAAACTGTTTTTT.

This clonotype was seen a handful of times. The rearrangement uses TRBV10-3 and TRBJ1-2; TRBD1 matches at 8 bases. CDR3 length: 12 residues. CDR1 is ENHRY and CDR2 is SYGVKD in the germline V gene. J lost 5 bases, V lost 8 bases, and 4 bases had no gene match. CDR3 protein: CAIGTGPYGYTF. The DNA for the CDR3 is TGTGCCATCGGGACAGGACCTTATGGCTACACCTTC.

At least ten counts were recorded for this clonotype. The V gene is TRBV5-1, the J gene TRBJ2-3, with TRBD2 matching over 12 bases. The V and J ends lost 3 bases and 8 bases, in that order; junction bases with no gene match: 16. Per germline, CDR1 SGHRS and CDR2 YFSETQ. The CDR3 length is 18 residues. CDR3 in amino acids: CASSWDVITSGGTLTQYF. For the CDR3, the DNA is TGCGCCAGCAGCTGGGACGTCATTACTAGCGGGGGGACCCTTACGCAGTATTTT.

This chain connects TRBV7-9 to TRBJ2-3; 11 bases fit TRBD2. Per germline, CDR1 SEHNR and CDR2 FQNEAQ (reference sequence). The CDR3 extends over 15 amino acids. The CDR3 sequence is CATGSPLAGAFTQYF. The CDR3 coding sequence is TGTGCTACGGGGAGCCCACTAGCGGGGGCATTTACGCAGTATTTT. Using reference TRBV7-9 and TRBJ2-3 for the parts outside the CDR3, the full variable domain is DTGVSQNPRHKITKRGQNVTFRCDPISEHNRLYWYRQTLGQGPEFLTYFQNEAQLEKSRLLSDRFSAERPKGSFSTLEIQRTEQGDSAMYLCATGSPLAGAFTQYFGPGTRLTVL.

As to this clonotype: A read error may be the cause here, since a much bigger clone is one base away. The chain links TRBV28 to TRBJ2-1, with 7 positions matching TRBD2. The CDR3 sequence is 14 residues long. The germline V gene has CDR1 MDHEN and CDR2 SYDVKM. V was clipped by 9 bases and J by 10 bases; unmatched bases: 15. DNA for the CDR3: TGTGCCAGTGGGGTGATCGCGGGAGCCTACGAGCAGTTCTTC. Translating it yields CASGVIAGAYEQFF.

The V call is TRBV4-1, the J call TRBJ1-4; 10 nucleotides line up with TRBD1. Germline trimming cut 4 bases from V and 7 bases from J; bases unmatched to any gene: 3. Germline lookup yields CDR1 MGHRA and CDR2 YSYEKL. CDR3 length: 14 residues. The CDR3, as DNA: TGCGCCAGCAGCCCTGACAGGGGGCTTGAAAAACTGTTTTTT. This translates into CASSPDRGLEKLFF.

This clonotype was seen a handful of times. V usage is TRBV5-1 and J usage is TRBJ1-1, with D possibly TRBD1 on 5 matching bases. Per the germline V gene, CDR1 is SGHRS and CDR2 is YFSETQ. Trimming pared 4 bases from V and 6 bases from J, leaving 19 bases between. This CDR3 is 15 amino acids long. This chain's CDR3 is CASSQRTTPDAEAFF. For the CDR3, the DNA is TGCGCCAGCAGCCAACGGACAACTCCGGACGCTGAAGCTTTCTTT.

This clonotype appeared a few times. The J gene is TRBJ2-3, the V gene TRBV12-3 or TRBV12-4; 10 bases are a match to TRBD1. Unmatched junction bases numbered 7, after V lost 10 bases and J lost 6 bases. The CDR3 is 13 amino acids. The CDR3 is CAIAGTGADTQYF. CDR3 DNA sequence: TGTGCCATCGCAGGGACAGGGGCCGATACGCAGTATTTT.

The chain has TRBV5-1 and TRBJ1-1; no definite D call. This CDR3 is built from 14 residues. Between the trimmed V and J ends, which lost 2 bases and 6 bases, there was a span of 14 bases. CDR1 is SGHRS, CDR2 YFSETQ, per germline. CDR3 bases: TGCGCCAGCAGCTTATGGGGTACGGACGCTGAAGCTTTCTTT. Protein sequence: CASSLWGTDAEAFF.

The V call is TRBV7-2, the J call TRBJ2-1; 8 nucleotides match TRBD1. V gave up 3 bases and J gave up 6 bases; unmatched junction bases: 10. CDR3 length equals 16 residues. Looked up from germline, CDR1 is SGHTA and CDR2 is FQGNSA. CDR3 DNA sequence: TGTGCCAGCAGCTTCCGGACAGGGATGACGAGCAATGAGCAGTTCTTC. This sequence encodes CASSFRTGMTSNEQFF.

The rearrangement joins TRBV9 to TRBJ1-6, with 7 bases lining up with TRBD1. After removal of 4 bases from V and 9 bases from J, the junction contained 13 bases not matched to a gene. From germline, CDR1 is SGDLS and CDR2 YYNGEE. This CDR3 has 16 residues. The CDR3 bases are TGTGCCAGCAGCCCAGCAGTTGGAGGGGGCTTTTCACCCCTCCACTTT. Translation: CASSPAVGGGFSPLHF.

There are many counts of this clonotype. The chain links TRBV5-1 to TRBJ2-5, with 10 nucleotides matching TRBD1. The V gene end was trimmed by 3 bases and the J gene end by 11 bases; junction bases not matched to a gene: 13. Germline V gene data show CDR1 as SGHRS and CDR2 as YFSETQ. The CDR3 has 15 amino acids. DNA for the CDR3: TGCGCCAGCAGCTCCCTCGGGACAGGGGTCGAAAAGCAGTACTTC. The encoded protein is CASSSLGTGVEKQYF. The full variable domain, its missing parts supplied by reference TRBV5-1 and TRBJ2-5, is KAGVTQTPRYLIKTRGQQVTLSCSPISGHRSVSWYQQTPGQGLQFLFEYFSETQRNKGNFPGRFSGRQFSNSRSEMNVSTLELGDSALYLCASSSLGTGVEKQYFGPGTRLLVL.

The table lists this clonotype with a few counts. V gene TRBV7-2 combines with J gene TRBJ2-1; D may match TRBD1 or TRBD2 (6 bases each). Trimming left V 5 bases short and J 1 base short, with 15 bases between. CDR1 SGHTA and CDR2 FQGNSA come from the germline V gene. CDR3 size: 16 residues. CDR3 loop: CASSPTGTASYNEQFF. CDR3 nucleotide sequence: TGTGCCAGCAGCCCTACAGGGACTGCATCCTACAATGAGCAGTTCTTC.

This clonotype showed up just a few times. The V and J genes are TRBV5-5 and TRBJ1-1; D ambiguous. Looked up from germline, CDR1 is SGHKS and CDR2 is YYEKEE (reference sequence). V lost 0 bases, J lost 2 bases, and 14 bases lay in between. CDR3 length: 16 residues. The CDR3 sequence: CASSLDPGSTNTEAFF. DNA of the CDR3: TGTGCCAGCAGCTTGGATCCGGGGAGTACCAACACTGAAGCTTTCTTT.

This clonotype was counted between two and nine times. The chain uses TRBV4-1 and TRBJ1-1; D ambiguous. The V end was cut by 1 base, the J end by 3 bases, with 18 bases between. CDR1 and CDR2 from the germline V gene are MGHRA and YSYEKL. CDR3 length: 17 residues. The CDR3 nucleotides are TGCGCCAGCAGCCAAGGGACGGGCCACCGAACGGACACTGAAGCTTTCTTT. Amino acid sequence: CASSQGTGHRTDTEAFF.

This clonotype was counted between two and nine times. V and J are TRBV4-2 and TRBJ2-5; D may be TRBD1 (5 bases). This CDR3 contains 20 residues. Trimming stripped 0 bases from V and 2 bases from J, with 25 bases between. Germline lookup yields CDR1 LGHNA and CDR2 YNFKEQ. CDR3 sequence reads: CASSQDQGRITGNGQETQYF. The CDR3 bases are TGTGCCAGCAGCCAAGATCAAGGACGGATTACAGGCAATGGGCAAGAGACCCAGTACTTC.

The chain links TRBV7-9 to TRBJ2-3; D unresolved. CDR3 length: 14 residues. Germline V lookup: CDR1 SEHNR, CDR2 FQNEAQ (reference sequence). Trimming removed 5 bases from V and 3 bases from J, with 12 bases in between. Here the CDR3 DNA reads TGTGCCAGCAGCGCTTCCGACGCTACAGATACGCAGTATTTT. Protein product: CASSASDATDTQYF.

This clonotype was seen a handful of times. The V and J genes are TRBV7-9 and TRBJ1-4; D not resolved. This CDR3 is 13 amino acids long. V lost 10 bases, J lost 8 bases, and 17 bases lay in between. Germline assignment: CDR1 SEHNR and CDR2 FQNEAQ (reference sequence). The CDR3: CATSVGVREKLFF. DNA for the CDR3: TGTGCCACCTCGGTGGGCGTGAGGGAAAAACTGTTTTTT.

The V call is TRBV11-2, the J call TRBJ2-5; a possible D gene is TRBD2 (7 bases). This CDR3 has 16 residues. V lost 3 bases to trimming and J lost 5 bases, with 19 bases between them. Per germline, CDR1 SGHAT and CDR2 FQNNGV. This chain's CDR3 is CASSFLSGEGGETQYF. The CDR3, as DNA: TGTGCCAGCAGCTTCCTTTCCGGGGAGGGGGGGGAGACCCAGTACTTC.

This clonotype was observed a few times. V usage is TRBV4-3 and J usage is TRBJ1-2; no clear D. The V end lost 0 bases, the J end lost 8 bases, and 16 bases lay between the germline ends. The V gene's germline CDR1 is LGHNA and CDR2 YSLEER. This CDR3 has 15 residues. CDR3 DNA sequence: TGCGCCAGCAGCCAAGAAGAAGGGCCTCTTGCGGGCTACACCTTC. Protein sequence: CASSQEEGPLAGYTF.

The genes are TRBV12-3 or TRBV12-4 and TRBJ2-7; 9 positions agree with TRBD2. After removal of 3 bases from V and 2 bases from J, the junction contained 8 bases not matched to a gene. The CDR3 consists of 16 residues. The CDR3 spells CASSFRRGGGAYEQYF. CDR3 DNA sequence: TGTGCCAGCAGTTTCCGCCGTGGCGGGGGGGCCTACGAGCAGTACTTC.

The chain joins TRBV18 to TRBJ1-1, with D tentatively TRBD1 (5 bases). CDR3 length equals 14 residues. The germline V gene has CDR1 KGHSH and CDR2 LQKENI. V shed 3 bases and J shed 11 bases, with 19 bases lying between them. As DNA, the CDR3 is TGTGCCAGCTCACCCAATCCGGTAGGGGCACATGCTTTCTTT. Its protein product is CASSPNPVGAHAFF.

The genes are TRBV29-1 and TRBJ2-3, with 9 bases matching TRBD2. The CDR3 is 17 residues long. Looked up from germline, CDR1 is SQVTM and CDR2 is ANQGSEA. The V and J ends lost 6 bases and 2 bases, in that order; junction bases with no gene match: 15. The CDR3 sequence is CSVGGLAGFTLTDTQYF. CDR3 nucleotides: TGCAGCGTGGGAGGGCTAGCGGGGTTTACTCTCACAGATACGCAGTATTTT.